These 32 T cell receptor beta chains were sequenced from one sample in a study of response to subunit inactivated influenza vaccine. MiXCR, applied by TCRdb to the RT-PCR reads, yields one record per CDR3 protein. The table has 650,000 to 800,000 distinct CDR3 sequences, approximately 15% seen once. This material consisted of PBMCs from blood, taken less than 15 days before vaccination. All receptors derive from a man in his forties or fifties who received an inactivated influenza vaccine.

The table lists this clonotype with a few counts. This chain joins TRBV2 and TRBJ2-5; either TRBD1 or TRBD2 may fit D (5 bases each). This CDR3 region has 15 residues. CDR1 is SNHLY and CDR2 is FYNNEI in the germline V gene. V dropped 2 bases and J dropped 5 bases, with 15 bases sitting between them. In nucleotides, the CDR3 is TGTGCCAGCAGTGAAAATGTGGGACGTATGGAGACCCAGTACTTC. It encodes CASSENVGRMETQYF.

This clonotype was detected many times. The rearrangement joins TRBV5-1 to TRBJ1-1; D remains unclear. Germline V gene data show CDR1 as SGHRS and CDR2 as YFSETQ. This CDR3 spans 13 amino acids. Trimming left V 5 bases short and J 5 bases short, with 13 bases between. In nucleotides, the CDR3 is TGCGCCAGCAGATTTGGAGGAGGGACTGAAGCTTTCTTT. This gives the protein CASRFGGGTEAFF.

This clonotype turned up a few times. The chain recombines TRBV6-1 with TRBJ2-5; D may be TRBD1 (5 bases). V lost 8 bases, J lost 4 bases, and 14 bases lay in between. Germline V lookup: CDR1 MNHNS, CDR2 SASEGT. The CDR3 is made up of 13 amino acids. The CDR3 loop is CASQTSRVETQYF. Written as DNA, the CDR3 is TGTGCCAGCCAGACAAGCAGGGTAGAGACCCAGTACTTC.

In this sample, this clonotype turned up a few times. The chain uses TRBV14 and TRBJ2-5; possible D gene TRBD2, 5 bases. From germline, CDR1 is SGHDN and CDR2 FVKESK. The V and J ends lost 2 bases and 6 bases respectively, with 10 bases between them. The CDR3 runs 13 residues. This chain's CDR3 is CASSQKGVKTQYF. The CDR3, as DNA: TGTGCCAGCAGCCAAAAGGGAGTAAAGACCCAGTACTTC.

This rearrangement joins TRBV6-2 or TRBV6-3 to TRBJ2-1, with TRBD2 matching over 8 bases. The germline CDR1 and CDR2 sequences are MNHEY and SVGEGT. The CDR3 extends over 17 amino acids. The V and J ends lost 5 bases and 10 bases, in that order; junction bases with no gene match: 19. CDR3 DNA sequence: TGTGCCAGCAGTCGACTCCCACAATACCGGGGGGGCCTGGAGCAGTTCTTC. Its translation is CASSRLPQYRGGLEQFF.

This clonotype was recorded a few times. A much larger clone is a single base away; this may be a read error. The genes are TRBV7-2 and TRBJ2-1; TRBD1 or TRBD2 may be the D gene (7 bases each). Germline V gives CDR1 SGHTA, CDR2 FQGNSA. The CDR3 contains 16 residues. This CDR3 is CASSLGGGQSYNVQFF. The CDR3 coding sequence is TGTGCCAGCAGCTTAGGGGGGGGACAGTCCTACAATGTGCAGTTCTTC.

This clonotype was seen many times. The CDR3 protein is CSVIPNRGGNEQFF. DNA for the CDR3: TGCAGCGTTATCCCAAACAGGGGCGGAAATGAGCAGTTCTTC. V is TRBV29-1 and J is TRBJ2-1; TRBD1 matches 7 bases. This CDR3 is built from 14 residues. The germline V gene has CDR1 SQVTM and CDR2 ANQGSEA. J lost 7 bases, V lost 5 bases, and 11 bases had no gene match.

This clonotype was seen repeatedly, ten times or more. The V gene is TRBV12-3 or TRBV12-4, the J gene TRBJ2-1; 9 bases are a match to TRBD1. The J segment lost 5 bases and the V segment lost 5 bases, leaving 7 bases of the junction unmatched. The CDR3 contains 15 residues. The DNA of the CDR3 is TGTGCCAGCAGTCCTCGACAGGGGGGGAACAATGAGCAGTTCTTC. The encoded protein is CASSPRQGGNNEQFF.

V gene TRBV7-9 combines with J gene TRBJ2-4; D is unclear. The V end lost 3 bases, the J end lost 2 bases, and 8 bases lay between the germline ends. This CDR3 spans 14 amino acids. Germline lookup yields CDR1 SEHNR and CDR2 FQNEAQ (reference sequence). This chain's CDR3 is CASSLGASKNIQYF. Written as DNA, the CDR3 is TGTGCCAGCAGCTTGGGCGCTTCCAAAAACATTCAGTACTTC.

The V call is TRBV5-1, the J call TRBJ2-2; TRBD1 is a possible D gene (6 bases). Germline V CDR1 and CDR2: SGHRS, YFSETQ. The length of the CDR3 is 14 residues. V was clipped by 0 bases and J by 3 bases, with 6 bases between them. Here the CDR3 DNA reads TGCGCCAGCAGCTTGGGACAGGACACCGGGGAGCTGTTTTTT. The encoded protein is CASSLGQDTGELFF.

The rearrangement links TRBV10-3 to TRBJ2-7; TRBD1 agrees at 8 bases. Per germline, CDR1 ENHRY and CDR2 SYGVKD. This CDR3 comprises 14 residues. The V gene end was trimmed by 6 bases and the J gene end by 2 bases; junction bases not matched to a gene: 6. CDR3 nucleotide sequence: TGTGCCATCAGGTCGACAGGGGCCCCCTACGAGCAGTACTTC. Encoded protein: CAIRSTGAPYEQYF.

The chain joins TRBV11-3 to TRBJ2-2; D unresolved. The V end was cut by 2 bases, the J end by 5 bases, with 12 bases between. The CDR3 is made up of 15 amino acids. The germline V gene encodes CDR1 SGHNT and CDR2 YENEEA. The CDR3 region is CASSLSKGPTGELFF. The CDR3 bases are TGTGCCAGCAGCTTAAGTAAAGGGCCAACCGGGGAGCTGTTTTTT.

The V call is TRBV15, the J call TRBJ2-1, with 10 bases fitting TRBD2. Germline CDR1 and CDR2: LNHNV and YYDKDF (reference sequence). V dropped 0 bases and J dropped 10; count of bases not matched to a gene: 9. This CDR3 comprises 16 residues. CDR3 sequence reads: CATSRDLASGSWEQFF. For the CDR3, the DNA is TGTGCCACCAGCAGAGATCTGGCTAGCGGGAGTTGGGAGCAGTTCTTC.

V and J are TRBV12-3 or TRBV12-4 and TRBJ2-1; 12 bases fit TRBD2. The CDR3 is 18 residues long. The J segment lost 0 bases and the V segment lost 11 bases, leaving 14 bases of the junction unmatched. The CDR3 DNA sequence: TGTGCCTTCAGTTTGGGGACTAGCGGGTATAGCTCCTACAATGAGCAGTTCTTC. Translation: CAFSLGTSGYSSYNEQFF.

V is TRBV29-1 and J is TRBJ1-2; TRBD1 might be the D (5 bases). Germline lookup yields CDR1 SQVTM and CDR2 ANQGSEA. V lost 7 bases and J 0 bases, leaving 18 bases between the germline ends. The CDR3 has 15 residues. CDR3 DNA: TGCAGCGCCAGGGACCGGATGTTTACTAACTATGGCTACACCTTC. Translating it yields CSARDRMFTNYGYTF.

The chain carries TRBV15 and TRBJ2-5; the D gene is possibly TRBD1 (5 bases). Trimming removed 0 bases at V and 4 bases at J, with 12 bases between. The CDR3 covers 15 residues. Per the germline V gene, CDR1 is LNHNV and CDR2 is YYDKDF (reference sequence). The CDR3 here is CATSRDGAVRETQYF. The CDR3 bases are TGTGCCACCAGCAGAGATGGGGCAGTTAGAGAGACCCAGTACTTC.

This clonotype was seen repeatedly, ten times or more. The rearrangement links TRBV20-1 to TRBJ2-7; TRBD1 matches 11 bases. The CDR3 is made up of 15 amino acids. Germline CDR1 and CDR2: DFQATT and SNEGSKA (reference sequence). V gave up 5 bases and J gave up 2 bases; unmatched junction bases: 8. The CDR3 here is CSAQPPGQGAYEQYF. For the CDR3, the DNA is TGCAGTGCTCAGCCACCGGGACAGGGGGCCTACGAGCAGTACTTC.

The CDR3 DNA is TGTGCCAGCAGCCCCCGGACAGGGGGTCGTGGAAACACCATATATTTT. Translated, it gives CASSPRTGGRGNTIYF. This chain connects TRBV6-1 to TRBJ1-3, with TRBD1 identical over 10 bases. The junction had 8 bases not matched to a gene; V was cut back by 6 bases and J by 3 bases. The length of the CDR3 is 16 residues. CDR1 MNHNS and CDR2 SASEGT come from the germline V gene.

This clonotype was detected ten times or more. The CDR3 region is CASSAGFPDAYEQYF. CDR3 coding DNA: TGTGCCAGCAGCGCGGGCTTCCCAGATGCCTACGAGCAGTACTTC. V and J are TRBV9 and TRBJ2-7; D is ambiguous. V was cut by 3 bases and J by 2 bases, with 15 bases left in between. Germline V gene sequence: CDR1 SGDLS, CDR2 YYNGEE. The CDR3 consists of 15 residues.

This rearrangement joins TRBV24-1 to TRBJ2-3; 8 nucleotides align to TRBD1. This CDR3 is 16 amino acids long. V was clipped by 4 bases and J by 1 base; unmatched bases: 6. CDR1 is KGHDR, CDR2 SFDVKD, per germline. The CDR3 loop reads CATSEDRAVGTDTQYF. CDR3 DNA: TGTGCCACCAGTGAGGACAGGGCGGTGGGCACAGATACGCAGTATTTT.

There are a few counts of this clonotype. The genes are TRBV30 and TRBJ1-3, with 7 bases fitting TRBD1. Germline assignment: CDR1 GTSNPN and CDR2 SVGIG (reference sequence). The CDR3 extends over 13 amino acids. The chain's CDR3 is CATRQGPGNTIYF. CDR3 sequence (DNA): TGTGCTACTAGACAGGGCCCTGGAAACACCATATATTTT.

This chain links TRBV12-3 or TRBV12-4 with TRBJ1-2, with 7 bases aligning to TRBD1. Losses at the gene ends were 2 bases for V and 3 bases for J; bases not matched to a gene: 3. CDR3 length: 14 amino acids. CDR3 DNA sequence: TGTGCCAGCAGTTTACCAGGACAGGACTATGGCTACACCTTC. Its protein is CASSLPGQDYGYTF.

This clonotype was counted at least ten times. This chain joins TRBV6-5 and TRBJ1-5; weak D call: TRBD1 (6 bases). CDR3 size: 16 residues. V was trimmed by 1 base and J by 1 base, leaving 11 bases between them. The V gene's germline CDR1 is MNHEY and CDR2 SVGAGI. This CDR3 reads CASSYFPQGSNQPQHF. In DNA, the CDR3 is TGTGCCAGCAGTTACTTTCCACAGGGCAGCAATCAGCCCCAGCATTTT.

The CDR3 DNA follows: TGTGCCAGCAGCTTGGCTGATCCAGGGGCCGAGCAGTACTTC. It yields the protein CASSLADPGAEQYF. This chain connects TRBV5-6 to TRBJ2-7, with D possibly being TRBD1 (6 bases). V gave up 0 bases and J gave up 6 bases, with 13 bases separating them. Germline V gives CDR1 SGHDT, CDR2 YYEEEE. The CDR3 has 14 residues.

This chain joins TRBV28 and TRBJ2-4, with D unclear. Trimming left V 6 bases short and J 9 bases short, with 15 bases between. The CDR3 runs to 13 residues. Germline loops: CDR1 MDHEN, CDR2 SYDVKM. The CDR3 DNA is TGTGCCAGCAGCAAGGGCTCACGAGGCATTCAGTACTTC. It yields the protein CASSKGSRGIQYF. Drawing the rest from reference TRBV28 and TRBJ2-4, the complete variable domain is DVKVTQSSRYLVKRTGEKVFLECVQDMDHENMFWYRQDPGLGLRLIYFSYDVKMKEKGDIPEGYSVSREKKERFSLILESASTNQTSMYLCASSKGSRGIQYFGAGTRLSVL.

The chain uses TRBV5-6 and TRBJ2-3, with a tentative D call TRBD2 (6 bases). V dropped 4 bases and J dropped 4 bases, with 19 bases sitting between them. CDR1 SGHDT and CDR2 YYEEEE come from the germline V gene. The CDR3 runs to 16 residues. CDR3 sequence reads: CASSTPTRAEADTQYF. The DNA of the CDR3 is TGTGCCAGCAGCACCCCGACTAGGGCGGAGGCAGATACGCAGTATTTT.

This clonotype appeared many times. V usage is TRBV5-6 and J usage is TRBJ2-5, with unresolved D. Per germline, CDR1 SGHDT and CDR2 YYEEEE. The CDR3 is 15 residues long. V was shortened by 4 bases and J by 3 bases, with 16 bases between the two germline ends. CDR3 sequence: CASSVLRRDKETQYF. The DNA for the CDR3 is TGTGCCAGCAGCGTGCTAAGAAGGGATAAAGAGACCCAGTACTTC.

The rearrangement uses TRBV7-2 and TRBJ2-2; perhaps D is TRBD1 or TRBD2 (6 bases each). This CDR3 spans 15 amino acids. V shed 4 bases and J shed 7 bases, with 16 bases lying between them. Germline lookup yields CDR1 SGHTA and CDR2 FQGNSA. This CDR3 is CASSSIRGRGGELFF. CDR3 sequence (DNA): TGTGCCAGCAGCTCTATCCGGGGGCGGGGCGGGGAGCTGTTTTTT.

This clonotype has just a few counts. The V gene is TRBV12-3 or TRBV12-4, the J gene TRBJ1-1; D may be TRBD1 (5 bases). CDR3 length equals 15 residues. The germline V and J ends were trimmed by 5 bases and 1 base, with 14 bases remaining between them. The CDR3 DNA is TGTGCCAGCAGTCCCCGGGGACCCAGGAACACTGAAGCTTTCTTT. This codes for CASSPRGPRNTEAFF.

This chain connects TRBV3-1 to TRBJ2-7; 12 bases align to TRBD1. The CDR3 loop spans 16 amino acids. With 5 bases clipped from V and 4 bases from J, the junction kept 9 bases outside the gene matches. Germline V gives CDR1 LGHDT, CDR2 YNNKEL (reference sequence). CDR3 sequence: CASSLWAGQGAYEQYF. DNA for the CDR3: TGTGCCAGCAGCTTGTGGGCGGGACAGGGGGCTTACGAGCAGTACTTC.

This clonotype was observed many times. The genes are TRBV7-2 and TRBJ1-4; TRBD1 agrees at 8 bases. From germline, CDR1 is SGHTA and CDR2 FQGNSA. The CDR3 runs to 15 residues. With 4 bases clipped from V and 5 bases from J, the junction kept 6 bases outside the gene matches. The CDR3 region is CASSSPRGQNEKLFF. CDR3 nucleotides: TGTGCCAGCAGCTCCCCCAGGGGGCAGAATGAAAAACTGTTTTTT.

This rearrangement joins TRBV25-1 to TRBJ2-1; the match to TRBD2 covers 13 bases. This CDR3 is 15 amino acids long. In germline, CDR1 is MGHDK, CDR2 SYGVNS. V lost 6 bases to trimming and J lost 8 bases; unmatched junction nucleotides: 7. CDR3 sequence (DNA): TGTGCCAGCAGCGAACTAGCGGGAGGGCCATATGAGCAGTTCTTC. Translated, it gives CASSELAGGPYEQFF.